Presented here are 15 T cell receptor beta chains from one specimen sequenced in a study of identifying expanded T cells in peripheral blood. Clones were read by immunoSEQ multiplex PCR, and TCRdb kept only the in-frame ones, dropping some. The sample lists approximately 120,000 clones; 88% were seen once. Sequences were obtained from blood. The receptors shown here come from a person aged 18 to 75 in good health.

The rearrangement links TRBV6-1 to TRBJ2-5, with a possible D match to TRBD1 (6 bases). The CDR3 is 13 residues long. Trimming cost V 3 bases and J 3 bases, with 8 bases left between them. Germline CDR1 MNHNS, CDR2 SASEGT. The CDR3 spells CASSDGTKETQYF. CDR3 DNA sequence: TGTGCCAGCAGTGACGGGACAAAAGAGACCCAGTACTTC.

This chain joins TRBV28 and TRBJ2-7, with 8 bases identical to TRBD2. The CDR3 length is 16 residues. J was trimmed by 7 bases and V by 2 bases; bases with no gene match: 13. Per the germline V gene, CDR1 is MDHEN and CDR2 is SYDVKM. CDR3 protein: CASSLAGPGRAGEQYF. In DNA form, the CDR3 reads TGTGCCAGCAGTTTAGCAGGGCCCGGGAGGGCCGGGGAGCAGTACTTC.

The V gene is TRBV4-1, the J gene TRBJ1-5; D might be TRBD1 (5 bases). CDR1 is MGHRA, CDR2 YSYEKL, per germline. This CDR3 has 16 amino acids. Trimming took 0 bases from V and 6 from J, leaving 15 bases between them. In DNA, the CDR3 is TGCGCCAGCAGCCAAGATGGGCAGGGTTTTTTTCAGCCCCAGCATTTT. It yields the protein CASSQDGQGFFQPQHF.

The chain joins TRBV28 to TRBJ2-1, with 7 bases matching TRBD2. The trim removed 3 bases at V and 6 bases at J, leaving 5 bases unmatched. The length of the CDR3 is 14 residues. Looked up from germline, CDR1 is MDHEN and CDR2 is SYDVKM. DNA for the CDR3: TGTGCCAGCAGTTTGGATTGGGAGGGCAATGAGCAGTTCTTC. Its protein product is CASSLDWEGNEQFF.

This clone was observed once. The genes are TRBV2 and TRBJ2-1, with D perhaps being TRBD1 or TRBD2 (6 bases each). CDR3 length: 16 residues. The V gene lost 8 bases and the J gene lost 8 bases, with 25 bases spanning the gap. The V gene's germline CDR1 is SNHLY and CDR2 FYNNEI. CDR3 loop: CASEKGLTAPGDEQFF. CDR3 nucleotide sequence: TGTGCCAGCGAGAAGGGACTCACCGCCCCAGGGGATGAGCAGTTCTTC.

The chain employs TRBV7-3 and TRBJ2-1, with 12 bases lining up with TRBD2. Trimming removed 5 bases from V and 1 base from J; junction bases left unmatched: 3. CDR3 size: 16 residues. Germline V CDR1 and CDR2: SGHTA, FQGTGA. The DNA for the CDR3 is TGTGCCAGCAGCGCAGGGACTAGCGGGTCCTACAATGAGCAGTTCTTC. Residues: CASSAGTSGSYNEQFF.

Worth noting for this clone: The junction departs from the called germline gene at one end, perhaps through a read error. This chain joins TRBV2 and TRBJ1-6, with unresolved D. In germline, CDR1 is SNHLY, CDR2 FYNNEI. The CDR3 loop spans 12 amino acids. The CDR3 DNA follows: TGTGCCAGCAGTGAGTGGCAGGAGGACGAGGTCTTT. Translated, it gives CASSEWQEDEVF.

The CDR3: CASSLEVSNSGANVLTF. The CDR3 DNA reads as TGTGCCAGCAGCTTAGAGGTCAGCAACTCTGGGGCCAACGTCCTGACTTTC. The chain couples TRBV7-6 to TRBJ2-6, with no clear D. The CDR3 is 17 amino acids. Trimming took 1 base from V and 0 from J, leaving 10 bases between them. Germline V gene lookup returns CDR1 SGHVS and CDR2 FNYEAQ.

The CDR3 loop is CASSRGPGDTEAFF. CDR3 DNA sequence: TGTGCCAGCAGCCGCGGTCCCGGGGACACTGAAGCTTTCTTT. The chain is built from TRBV11-3 and TRBJ1-1; D is uncertain. Germline CDR1 and CDR2: SGHNT and YENEEA. The CDR3 loop spans 14 amino acids. The V end was cut by 5 bases, the J end by 3 bases, with 13 bases between.

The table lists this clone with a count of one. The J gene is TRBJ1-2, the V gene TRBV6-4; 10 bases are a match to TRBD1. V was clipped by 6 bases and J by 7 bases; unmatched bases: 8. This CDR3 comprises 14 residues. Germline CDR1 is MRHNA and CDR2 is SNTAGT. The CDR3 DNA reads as TGTGCCAGCAGCGCCGGACAGGGGGGGAGTGGCTACACCTTC. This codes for CASSAGQGGSGYTF.

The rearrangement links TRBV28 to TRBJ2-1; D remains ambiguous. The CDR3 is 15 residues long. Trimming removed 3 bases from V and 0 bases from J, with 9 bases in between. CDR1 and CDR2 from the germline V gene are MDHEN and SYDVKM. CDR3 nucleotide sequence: TGTGCCAGCAGTTTTTTCAAGTTCTCCTACAATGAGCAGTTCTTC. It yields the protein CASSFFKFSYNEQFF.

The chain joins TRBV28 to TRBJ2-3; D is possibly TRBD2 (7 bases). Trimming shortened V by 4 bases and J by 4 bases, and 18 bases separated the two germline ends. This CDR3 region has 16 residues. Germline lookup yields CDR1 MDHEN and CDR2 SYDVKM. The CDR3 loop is CASSWPPKGGPDTQYF. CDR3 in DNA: TGTGCCAGCAGTTGGCCCCCGAAGGGGGGGCCAGATACGCAGTATTTT.

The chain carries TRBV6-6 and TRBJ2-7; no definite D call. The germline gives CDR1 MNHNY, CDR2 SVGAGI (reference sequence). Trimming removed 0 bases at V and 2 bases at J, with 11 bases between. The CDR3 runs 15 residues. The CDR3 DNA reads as TGTGCCAGCAGTTACTCCCCTGTCAGGACCTACGAGCAGTACTTC. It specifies CASSYSPVRTYEQYF.

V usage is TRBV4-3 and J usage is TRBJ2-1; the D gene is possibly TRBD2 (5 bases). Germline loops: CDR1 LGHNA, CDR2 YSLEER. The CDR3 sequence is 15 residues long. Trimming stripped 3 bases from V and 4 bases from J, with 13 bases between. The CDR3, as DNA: TGCGCCAGCAGCCAGAATCTAGCCGGGTACAATGAGCAGTTCTTC. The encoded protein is CASSQNLAGYNEQFF.

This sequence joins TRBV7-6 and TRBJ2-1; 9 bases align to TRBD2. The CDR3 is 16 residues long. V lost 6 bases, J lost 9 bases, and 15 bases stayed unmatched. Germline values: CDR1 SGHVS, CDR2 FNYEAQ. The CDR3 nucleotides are TGTGCCAGCAGTCGGAGACTAGCGGAACCAATTATTGAGCAGTTCTTC. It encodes CASSRRLAEPIIEQFF.